This note documents a single T cell receptor (beta chain) sequence. This sample is part of a study of blood T cell repertoires in COVID-19. The assay was immunoSEQ multiplex PCR, and TCRdb's table has in-frame clones only and misses some. The sample records a few hundred thousand clones, 86% being singletons. The CDR3 consists of 15 residues. Germline lookup yields CDR1 MNHEY and CDR2 SMNVEV (reference sequence). Trimming took off 0 bases at V and 2 bases at J, with 11 bases between the two ends. V is TRBV27 and J is TRBJ2-7; D is ambiguous. The clonotype comes from a woman aged 45-65 years with COVID-19, enrolled during active disease. The sample was peripheral blood. The CDR3 DNA follows: TGTGCCAGCAGTTTATCGGCAGGCCACCCCTACGAGCAGTACTTC. Translation gives CASSLSAGHPYEQYF.